The next 13 T cell receptor beta chains were all read from a single sample in a study of OX40 agonist ivuxolimab in advanced cancers. Clones were read by immunoSEQ multiplex PCR, and TCRdb kept only the in-frame ones, dropping some. The profile covers over 55,000 clones, with roughly 80% appearing a single time and approximately 0.63% taken by the ten largest. Sequences were derived from CD4+ or CD8+ T cells sorted from blood, sampled in a trial of the OX40 agonist ivuxolimab. The receptors originated from an adult with an advanced solid tumor such as melanoma, head and neck, liver or kidney cancer.

The chain combines TRBV10-3 with TRBJ2-1; 9 bases agree with TRBD1. The J segment lost 7 bases and the V segment lost 11 bases, leaving 9 bases of the junction unmatched. CDR1 is ENHRY and CDR2 is SYGVKD in the germline V gene. This CDR3 has 13 residues. The CDR3 DNA reads as TGTGCCTTACAACAGGGGGCTGGTAATGAGCAGTTCTTC. Its translation: CALQQGAGNEQFF.

The rearrangement uses TRBV30 and TRBJ1-2; D remains unclear. Trimming took 0 bases from V and 5 from J, leaving 7 bases between them. The germline gives CDR1 GTSNPN, CDR2 SVGIG (reference sequence). The CDR3 has 12 residues. The CDR3: CAWSVGVYGYTF. The CDR3 region has the DNA TGTGCCTGGAGTGTTGGGGTGTATGGCTACACCTTC.

This clone was seen more than once but under ten times. The chain employs TRBV7-6 and TRBJ2-7; D is perhaps TRBD2 (5 bases). The CDR3 has 14 amino acids. Trimming removed 0 bases at V and 2 bases at J, with 8 bases between. Germline V gene lookup returns CDR1 SGHVS and CDR2 FNYEAQ. CDR3: CASSLARAPYEQYF. The DNA for the CDR3 is TGTGCCAGCAGCTTAGCGAGGGCACCCTACGAGCAGTACTTC. The full variable domain, completed using reference TRBV7-6 and TRBJ2-7, is GAGVSQSPRYKVTKRGQDVALRCDPISGHVSLYWYRQALGQGPEFLTYFNYEAQQDKSGLPNDRFSAERPEGSISTLTIQRTEQRDSAMYRCASSLARAPYEQYFGPGTRLTVT.

This clone came up many times. The chain combines TRBV9 with TRBJ2-7; 9 nucleotides agree with TRBD2. The CDR3 extends over 15 amino acids. V was clipped by 0 bases and J by 6 bases; unmatched bases: 7. Looked up from germline, CDR1 is SGDLS and CDR2 is YYNGEE. CDR3 sequence (DNA): TGTGCCAGCAGCGTAGTTAGCGGGGGAAAGTCCGAGCAGTACTTC. It encodes CASSVVSGGKSEQYF.

The V and J genes are TRBV5-1 and TRBJ1-5, with D unresolved. Germline V lookup: CDR1 SGHRS, CDR2 YFSETQ. The CDR3 runs 15 residues. Between the trimmed V and J ends, which lost 2 bases and 2 bases, there was a span of 11 bases. This CDR3 is CASSFGVGGNQPQHF. CDR3 nucleotides: TGCGCCAGCAGCTTCGGCGTGGGTGGCAATCAGCCCCAGCATTTT.

The rearrangement uses TRBV18 and TRBJ2-7, with a possible D match to TRBD2 (5 bases). This CDR3 has 14 residues. CDR1 and CDR2 (germline): KGHSH, LQKENI. V was pared by 0 bases and J by 5 bases, with 11 bases between. The CDR3 DNA follows: TGTGCCAGCTCACCACCGACCAGGAGGCACGAGCAGTACTTC. Its protein product is CASSPPTRRHEQYF.

The chain couples TRBV9 to TRBJ2-5; D possibly matches TRBD1 or TRBD2 (5 bases each). Trimming left V 4 bases short and J 2 bases short, with 12 bases between. The germline CDR1 and CDR2 sequences are SGDLS and YYNGEE. CDR3 length: 14 residues. This CDR3 is CASSPGADQETQYF. The DNA of the CDR3 is TGTGCCAGCAGCCCCGGGGCCGATCAAGAGACCCAGTACTTC.

This chain connects TRBV6-5 to TRBJ1-2; a weak D match, TRBD1 (6 bases). The V and J ends lost 7 bases and 6 bases respectively, with 21 bases between them. The germline gives CDR1 MNHEY, CDR2 SVGAGI. The CDR3 consists of 15 residues. The CDR3: CASKARWTVADGYTF. CDR3 in DNA: TGTGCCAGCAAAGCCCGTTGGACAGTAGCGGATGGCTACACCTTC.

This clone was seen more than once but under ten times. The V call is TRBV6-1, the J call TRBJ1-5; a weak D match, TRBD1 (6 bases). The V end was cut by 11 bases, the J end by 5 bases, with 13 bases between. CDR1 MNHNS and CDR2 SASEGT come from the germline V gene. The CDR3 totals 12 residues. As DNA, the CDR3 is TGTGCCGGGGGAGGGACATATCAGCCCCAGCATTTT. Translating it yields CAGGGTYQPQHF.

The rearrangement links TRBV6-6 to TRBJ1-2; 8 bases fit TRBD1. The CDR3 is made up of 15 amino acids. Per germline, CDR1 MNHNY and CDR2 SVGAGI (reference sequence). The V and J ends lost 6 bases and 4 bases, in that order; junction bases with no gene match: 10. The CDR3 DNA follows: TGTGCCAGCAGGTACGACAGGGGTGAAGGCTATGGCTACACCTTC. The encoded protein is CASRYDRGEGYGYTF.

V usage is TRBV7-8 and J usage is TRBJ2-1; D perhaps matches TRBD2 (6 bases). Trimming took 2 bases from V and 1 from J, leaving 15 bases between them. This CDR3 region has 17 residues. CDR1 and CDR2 (germline): SGHVS, FQNEAQ. The DNA of the CDR3 is TGTGCCAGCAGCTTAAGGCCGACGGGGGAGTCCTACAATGAGCAGTTCTTC. Residues: CASSLRPTGESYNEQFF. Together with reference TRBV7-8 and TRBJ2-1, the CDR3 gives the full variable domain: GAGVSQSPRYKVAKRGQDVALRCDPISGHVSLFWYQQALGQGPEFLTYFQNEAQLDKSGLPSDRFFAERPEGSVSTLKIQRTQQEDSAVYLCASSLRPTGESYNEQFFGPGTRLTVL.

The chain couples TRBV18 to TRBJ2-1; D is unresolved. The germline gives CDR1 KGHSH, CDR2 LQKENI. V was clipped by 4 bases and J by 1 base, with 5 bases between them. This CDR3 region has 13 residues. CDR3: CASSQGSYNEQFF. For the CDR3, the DNA is TGTGCCAGCTCACAAGGGTCCTACAATGAGCAGTTCTTC.

This clone has a handful of counts. J is TRBJ1-5 and V is TRBV6-1; the D is unclear. The germline V and J ends were trimmed by 4 bases and 3 bases, with 10 bases remaining between them. The CDR3 is 14 amino acids. Germline V gene data show CDR1 as MNHNS and CDR2 as SASEGT. In DNA form, the CDR3 reads TGTGCCAGCAGTGTGAACGGACCCAATCAGCCCCAGCATTTT. It encodes CASSVNGPNQPQHF.